What follows are 14 T cell receptor beta chains derived from one specimen sequenced in a study of shared clonotypes between healthy human individuals. Some clones are missing from TCRdb's copy, which holds only in-frame ones; the method was immunoSEQ multiplex PCR. This table holds approximately 400,000 clones, approximately 96% found once. Specimen: memory CD8+ T cells sorted from blood. The subset denotes: CD45RO+ cells pooled with CCR7-negative TemRA cells. The receptors were sampled from a man aged 30 to 45 in good health.

In this sample, this clone turned up once. This chain uses TRBV28 with TRBJ2-7, with 7 bases fitting TRBD1. The CDR3 runs 16 residues. Germline V CDR1 and CDR2: MDHEN, SYDVKM. V dropped 3 bases and J dropped 3; count of bases not matched to a gene: 11. In DNA form, the CDR3 reads TGTGCCAGCAGTTTGGTATGGCAGGGGGTCGTCTACGAGCAGTACTTC. Translation gives CASSLVWQGVVYEQYF.

The chain is built from TRBV28 and TRBJ1-5; D gene unclear. Germline V CDR1 and CDR2: MDHEN, SYDVKM. The CDR3 consists of 13 residues. Trimming removed 2 bases at V and 6 bases at J, with 8 bases between. This CDR3 reads CASSLAGSQPQHF. In DNA form, the CDR3 reads TGTGCCAGCAGTTTAGCTGGTAGTCAGCCCCAGCATTTT.

This sequence joins TRBV6-5 and TRBJ2-7; D is unresolved. This CDR3 spans 15 amino acids. Trimming cost V 2 bases and J 2 bases, with 13 bases left between them. Germline V gene lookup returns CDR1 MNHEY and CDR2 SVGAGI. Written as DNA, the CDR3 is TGTGCCAGCAGTTACGGGGTAAAGACCACCTACGAGCAGTACTTC. Translated: CASSYGVKTTYEQYF.

The chain joins TRBV27 to TRBJ1-2; TRBD1 is a possible D gene (5 bases). There are 16 residues in the CDR3. V was cut by 3 bases and J by 3 bases, with 17 bases left in between. Germline CDR1 and CDR2: MNHEY and SMNVEV (reference sequence). In DNA form, the CDR3 reads TGTGCCAGCAGTTTCTATCCGGGGCGCAGACACTATGGCTACACCTTC. It encodes CASSFYPGRRHYGYTF.

The CDR3 DNA follows: TGCGCCAGCAGTGATGGGACGCTCACAGATACGCAGTATTTT. Its protein product is CASSDGTLTDTQYF. The V and J genes are TRBV10-1 and TRBJ2-3; the D call may be TRBD1 or TRBD2 (5 bases each). The length of the CDR3 is 14 residues. Trimming cost V 3 bases and J 2 bases, with 9 bases left between them. Germline lookup yields CDR1 WNHNN and CDR2 SYGVQD (reference sequence).

This clone came up once. The V and J genes are TRBV30 and TRBJ2-7; TRBD1 agrees at 8 bases. Germline CDR1 and CDR2: GTSNPN and SVGIG (reference sequence). The trim removed 0 bases at V and 3 bases at J, leaving 7 bases unmatched. The CDR3 runs to 15 residues. The CDR3 sequence is CAWSVPPGQDYEQYF. The CDR3 bases are TGTGCCTGGAGTGTACCTCCGGGACAGGACTACGAGCAGTACTTC.

The rearrangement links TRBV6-6 to TRBJ2-2, with 9 bases aligning to TRBD1. The germline CDR1 and CDR2 sequences are MNHNY and SVGAGI (reference sequence). The junction had 12 bases not matched to a gene; V was cut back by 6 bases and J by 7 bases. CDR3 length: 16 amino acids. The CDR3 bases are TGTGCCAGCAGATACAGGGGGCGCCCCTCGGGCGGGGAGCTGTTTTTT. It encodes CASRYRGRPSGGELFF.

The chain couples TRBV5-8 to TRBJ2-3, with 7 bases that match TRBD2. The CDR3 length is 16 residues. V lost 4 bases, J lost 4 bases, and 12 bases stayed unmatched. The germline V gene has CDR1 SGHTS and CDR2 YDEGEE. CDR3: CASSRLRGGPADTQYF. As DNA, the CDR3 is TGTGCCAGCAGCCGTTTGAGGGGAGGGCCGGCAGATACGCAGTATTTT.

CDR3 coding DNA: TGTGCCAGCAGCCCAAGACAGGGGTTGACGGAATATGGCTACACCTTC. Its translation is CASSPRQGLTEYGYTF. The chain links TRBV7-2 to TRBJ1-2; 8 bases are shared with TRBD1. The CDR3 has 16 amino acids. V lost 5 bases, J lost 5 bases, and 13 bases stayed unmatched. Germline-derived CDR1 and CDR2 are SGHTA and FQGNSA.

The chain joins TRBV29-1 to TRBJ1-1; perhaps TRBD1 as D (5 bases). This CDR3 has 12 amino acids. The germline V gene has CDR1 SQVTM and CDR2 ANQGSEA. The V and J ends lost 0 bases and 11 bases respectively, with 13 bases between them. The CDR3 nucleotides are TGCAGCGTTGAAGATCTTACAGGCCAGGCTTTCTTT. Translating gives CSVEDLTGQAFF.

This chain connects TRBV10-3 to TRBJ2-3, with D possibly TRBD1 on 5 matching bases. From germline, CDR1 is ENHRY and CDR2 SYGVKD. V was clipped by 2 bases and J by 1 base, with 10 bases between them. This CDR3 has 15 residues. As DNA, the CDR3 is TGTGCCATCAGTGAGCAGGGTGGGGGCACAGATACGCAGTATTTT. Encoded protein: CAISEQGGGTDTQYF.

J is TRBJ1-2 and V is TRBV5-5; TRBD1 aligns across 7 bases. CDR3 length: 15 amino acids. Germline CDR1 reads SGHKS; CDR2 reads YYEKEE (reference sequence). V trimming: 1 base; J trimming: 4 bases; junction bases outside the gene matches: 7. DNA for the CDR3: TGTGCCAGCAGCTTGATCGCAGGGGGTAGCTATGGCTACACCTTC. It encodes CASSLIAGGSYGYTF.

V usage is TRBV5-1 and J usage is TRBJ2-2; D ambiguous. In germline, CDR1 is SGHRS, CDR2 YFSETQ. V dropped 0 bases and J dropped 5 bases, with 8 bases sitting between them. The CDR3 has 14 residues. CDR3 in amino acids: CASSLDMGTGELFF. DNA of the CDR3: TGCGCCAGCAGCTTGGATATGGGTACCGGGGAGCTGTTTTTT.

This sequence joins TRBV6-1 and TRBJ2-7; TRBD2 matches at 13 bases. The CDR3 contains 17 residues. Germline values: CDR1 MNHNS, CDR2 SASEGT. J gave up 2 bases and V 4 bases, and 8 bases lay outside the gene matches. In DNA form, the CDR3 reads TGTGCCAGCAGTGCCGGGACTAGCGGGACTCAGACCTACGAGCAGTACTTC. This translates into CASSAGTSGTQTYEQYF.